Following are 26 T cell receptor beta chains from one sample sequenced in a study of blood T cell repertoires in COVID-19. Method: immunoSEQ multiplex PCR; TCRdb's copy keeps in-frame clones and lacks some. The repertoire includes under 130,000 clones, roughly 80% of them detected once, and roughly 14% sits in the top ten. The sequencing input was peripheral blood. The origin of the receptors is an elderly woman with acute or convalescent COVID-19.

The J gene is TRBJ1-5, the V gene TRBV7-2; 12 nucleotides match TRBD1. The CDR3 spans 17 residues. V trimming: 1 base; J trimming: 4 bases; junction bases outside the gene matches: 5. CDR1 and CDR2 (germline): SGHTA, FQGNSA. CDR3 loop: CASSLEGTGGWNQPQHF. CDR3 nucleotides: TGTGCCAGCAGCTTAGAGGGGACAGGGGGCTGGAATCAGCCCCAGCATTTT. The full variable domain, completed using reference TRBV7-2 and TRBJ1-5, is GAGVSQSPSNKVTEKGKDVELRCDPISGHTALYWYRQSLGQGLEFLIYFQGNSAPDKSGLPSDRFSAERTGGSVSTLTIQRTQQEDSAVYLCASSLEGTGGWNQPQHFGDGTRLSIL.

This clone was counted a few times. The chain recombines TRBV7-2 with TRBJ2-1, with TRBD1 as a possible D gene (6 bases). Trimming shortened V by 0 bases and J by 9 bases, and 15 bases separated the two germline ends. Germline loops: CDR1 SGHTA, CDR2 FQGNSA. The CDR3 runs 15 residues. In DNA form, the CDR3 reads TGTGCCAGCAGCTTAGCCGGGCAGGGGAAGGTTGAGCAGTTCTTC. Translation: CASSLAGQGKVEQFF.

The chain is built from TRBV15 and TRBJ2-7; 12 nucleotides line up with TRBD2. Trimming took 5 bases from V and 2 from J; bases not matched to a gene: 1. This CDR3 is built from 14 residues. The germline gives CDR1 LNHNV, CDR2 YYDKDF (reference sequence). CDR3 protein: CATSRTSGAYEQYF. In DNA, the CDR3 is TGTGCCACCAGCCGGACTAGCGGGGCCTACGAGCAGTACTTC. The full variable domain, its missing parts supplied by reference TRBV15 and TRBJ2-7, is DAMVIQNPRYQVTQFGKPVTLSCSQTLNHNVMYWYQQKSSQAPKLLFHYYDKDFNNEADTPDNFQSRRPNTSFCFLDIRSPGLGDTAMYLCATSRTSGAYEQYFGPGTRLTVT.

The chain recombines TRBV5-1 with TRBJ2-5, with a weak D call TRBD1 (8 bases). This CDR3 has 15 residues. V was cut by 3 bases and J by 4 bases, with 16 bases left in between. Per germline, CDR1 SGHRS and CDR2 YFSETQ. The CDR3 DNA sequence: TGCGCCAGCAGCTCCCAGACAGGGGAGGGAGAGACCCAGTACTTC. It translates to CASSSQTGEGETQYF.

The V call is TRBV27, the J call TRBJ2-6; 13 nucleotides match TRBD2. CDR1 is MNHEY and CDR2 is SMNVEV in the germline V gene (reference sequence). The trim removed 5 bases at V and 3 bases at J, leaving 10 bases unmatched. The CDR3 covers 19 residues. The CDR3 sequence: CASSPVGLAGVLGANVLTF. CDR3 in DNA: TGTGCCAGCAGTCCGGTCGGACTAGCGGGAGTTCTTGGGGCCAACGTCCTGACTTTC.

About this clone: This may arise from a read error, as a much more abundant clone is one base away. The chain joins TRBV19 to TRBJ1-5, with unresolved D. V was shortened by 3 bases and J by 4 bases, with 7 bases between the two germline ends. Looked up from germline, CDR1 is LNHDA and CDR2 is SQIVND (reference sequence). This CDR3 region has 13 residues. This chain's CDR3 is CASSMERNQPQHF. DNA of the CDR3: TGTGCCAGTAGTATGGAGAGGAATCAGCCCCAGCATTTT.

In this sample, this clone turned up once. The CDR3 DNA follows: TGTGCCAGCAGGAGGGGGAGATCGGGAGAGACCCAGTACTTC. It translates to CASRRGRSGETQYF. The chain recombines TRBV7-6 with TRBJ2-5; possible D gene TRBD1, 6 bases. Looked up from germline, CDR1 is SGHVS and CDR2 is FNYEAQ. This CDR3 contains 14 residues. V shed 6 bases and J shed 4 bases, with 15 bases lying between them.

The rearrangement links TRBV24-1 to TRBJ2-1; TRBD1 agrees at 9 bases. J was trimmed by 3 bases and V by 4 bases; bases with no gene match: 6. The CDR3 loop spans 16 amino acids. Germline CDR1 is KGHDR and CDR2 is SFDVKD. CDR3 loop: CATSDQPGQGYNEQFF. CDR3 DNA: TGTGCCACCAGTGACCAACCGGGACAGGGCTACAATGAGCAGTTCTTC.

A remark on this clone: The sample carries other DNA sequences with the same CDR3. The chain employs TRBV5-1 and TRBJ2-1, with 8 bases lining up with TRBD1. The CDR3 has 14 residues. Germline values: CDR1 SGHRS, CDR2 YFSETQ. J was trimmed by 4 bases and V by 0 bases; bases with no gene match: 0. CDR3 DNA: TGCGCCAGCAGCTTGGGGGACAGGTACAATGAGCAGTTCTTC. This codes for CASSLGDRYNEQFF.

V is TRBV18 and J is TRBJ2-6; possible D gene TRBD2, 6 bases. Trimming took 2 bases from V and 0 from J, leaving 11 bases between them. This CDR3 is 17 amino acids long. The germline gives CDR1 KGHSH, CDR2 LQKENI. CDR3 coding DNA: TGTGCCAGCTCACCAAAGCGGGTGAGCTCTGGGGCCAACGTCCTGACTTTC. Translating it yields CASSPKRVSSGANVLTF.

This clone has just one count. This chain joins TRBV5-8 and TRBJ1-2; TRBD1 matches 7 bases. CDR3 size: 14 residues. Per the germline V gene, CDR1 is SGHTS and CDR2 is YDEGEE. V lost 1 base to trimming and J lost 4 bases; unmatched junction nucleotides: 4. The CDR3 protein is CASSLQGVAYGYTF. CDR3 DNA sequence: TGTGCCAGCAGCTTGCAGGGGGTTGCCTATGGCTACACCTTC.

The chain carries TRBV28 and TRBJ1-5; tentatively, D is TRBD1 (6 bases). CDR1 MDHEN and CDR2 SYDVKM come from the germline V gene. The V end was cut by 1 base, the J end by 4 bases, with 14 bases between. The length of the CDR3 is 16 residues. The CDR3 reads CASSLYKGEGNQPQHF. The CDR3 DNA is TGTGCCAGCAGTTTATATAAGGGGGAAGGGAATCAGCCCCAGCATTTT. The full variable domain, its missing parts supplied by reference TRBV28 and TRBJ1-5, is DVKVTQSSRYLVKRTGEKVFLECVQDMDHENMFWYRQDPGLGLRLIYFSYDVKMKEKGDIPEGYSVSREKKERFSLILESASTNQTSMYLCASSLYKGEGNQPQHFGDGTRLSIL.

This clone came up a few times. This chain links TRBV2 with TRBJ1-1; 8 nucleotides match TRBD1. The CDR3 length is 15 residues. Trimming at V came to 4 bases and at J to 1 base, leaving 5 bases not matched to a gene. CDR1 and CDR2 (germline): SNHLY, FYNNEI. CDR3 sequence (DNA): TGTGCCAGCAGTGGACAGGGGATGGGGAACACTGAAGCTTTCTTT. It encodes CASSGQGMGNTEAFF.

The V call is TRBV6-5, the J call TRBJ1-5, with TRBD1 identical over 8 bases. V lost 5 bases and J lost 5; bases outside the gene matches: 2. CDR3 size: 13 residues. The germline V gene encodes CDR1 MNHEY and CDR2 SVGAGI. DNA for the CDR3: TGTGCCAGCAGTAAGACAGGGGATCAGCCCCAGCATTTT. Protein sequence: CASSKTGDQPQHF.

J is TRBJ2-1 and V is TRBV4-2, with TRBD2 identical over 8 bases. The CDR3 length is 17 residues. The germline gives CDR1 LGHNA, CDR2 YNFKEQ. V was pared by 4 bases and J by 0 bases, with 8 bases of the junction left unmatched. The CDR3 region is CASSPIAGRLSYNEQFF. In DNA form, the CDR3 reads TGTGCCAGCAGCCCAATAGCGGGACGACTCTCCTACAATGAGCAGTTCTTC.

CDR3: CASRLTGGGSYNYGYTF. In nucleotides, the CDR3 is TGTGCCAGCAGACTTACAGGGGGCGGGTCCTATAACTATGGCTACACCTTC. This sequence joins TRBV5-4 and TRBJ1-2, with 9 bases matching TRBD1. CDR1 and CDR2 (germline): SGHNT, YYREEE (reference sequence). Trimming cost V 5 bases and J 1 base; bases outside gene matches: 12. The CDR3 runs to 17 residues.

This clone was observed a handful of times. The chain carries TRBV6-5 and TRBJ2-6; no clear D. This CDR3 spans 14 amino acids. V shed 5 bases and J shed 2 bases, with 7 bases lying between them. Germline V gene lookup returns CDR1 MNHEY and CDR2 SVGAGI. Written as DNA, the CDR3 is TGTGCCAGCAGTACCATAGCTGGGGCCAACGTCCTGACTTTC. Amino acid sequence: CASSTIAGANVLTF.

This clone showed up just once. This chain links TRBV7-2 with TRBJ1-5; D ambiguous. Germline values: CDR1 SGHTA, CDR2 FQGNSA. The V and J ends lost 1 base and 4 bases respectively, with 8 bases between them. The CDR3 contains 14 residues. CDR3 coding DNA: TGTGCCAGCAGCTTAGACAGTGGAAATCAGCCCCAGCATTTT. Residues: CASSLDSGNQPQHF.

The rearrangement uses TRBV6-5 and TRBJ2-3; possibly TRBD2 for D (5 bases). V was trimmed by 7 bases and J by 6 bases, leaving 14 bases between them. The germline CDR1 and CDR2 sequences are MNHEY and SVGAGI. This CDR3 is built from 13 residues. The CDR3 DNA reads TGTGCCAGCATCAGAACTAGAGGGGATACGCAGTATTTT. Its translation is CASIRTRGDTQYF.

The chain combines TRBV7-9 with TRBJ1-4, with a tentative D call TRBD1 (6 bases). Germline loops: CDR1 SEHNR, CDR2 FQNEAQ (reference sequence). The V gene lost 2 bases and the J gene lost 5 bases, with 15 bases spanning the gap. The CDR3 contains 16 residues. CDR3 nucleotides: TGTGCCAGCAGCTTAAAGACAGGTGGGGCGAATGAAAAACTGTTTTTT. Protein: CASSLKTGGANEKLFF.

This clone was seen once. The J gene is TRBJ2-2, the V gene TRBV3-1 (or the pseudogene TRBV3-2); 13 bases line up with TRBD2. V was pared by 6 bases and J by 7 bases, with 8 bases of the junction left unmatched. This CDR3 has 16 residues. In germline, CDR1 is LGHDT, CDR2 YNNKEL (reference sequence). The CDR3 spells CASRTGLAGADGELFF. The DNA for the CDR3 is TGTGCCAGCAGGACCGGACTAGCGGGAGCAGACGGGGAGCTGTTTTTT.

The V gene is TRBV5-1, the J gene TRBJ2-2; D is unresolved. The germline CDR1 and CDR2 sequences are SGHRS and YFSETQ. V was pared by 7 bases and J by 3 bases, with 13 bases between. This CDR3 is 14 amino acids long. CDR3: CASEAARYTGELFF. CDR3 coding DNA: TGCGCCAGCGAAGCCGCGCGGTACACCGGGGAGCTGTTTTTT.

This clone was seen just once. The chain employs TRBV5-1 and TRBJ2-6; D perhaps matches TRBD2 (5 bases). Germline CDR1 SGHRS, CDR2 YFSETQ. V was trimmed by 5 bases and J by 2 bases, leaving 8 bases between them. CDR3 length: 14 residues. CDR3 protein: CASSHGAGANVLTF. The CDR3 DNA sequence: TGCGCCAGCAGTCACGGGGCTGGGGCCAACGTCCTGACTTTC.

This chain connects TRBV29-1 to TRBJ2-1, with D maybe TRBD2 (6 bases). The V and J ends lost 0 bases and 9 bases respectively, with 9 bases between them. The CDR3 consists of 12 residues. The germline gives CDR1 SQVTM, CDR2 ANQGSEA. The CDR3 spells CSVEERRGEQFF. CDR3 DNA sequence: TGCAGCGTTGAAGAACGGAGGGGTGAGCAGTTCTTC.

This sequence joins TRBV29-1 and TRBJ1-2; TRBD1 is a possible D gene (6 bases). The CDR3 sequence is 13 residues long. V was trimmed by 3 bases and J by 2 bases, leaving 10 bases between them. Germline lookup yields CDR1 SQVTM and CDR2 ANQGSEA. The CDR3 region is CSVDRDNNYGYTF. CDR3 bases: TGCAGCGTTGATAGGGACAACAACTATGGCTACACCTTC.

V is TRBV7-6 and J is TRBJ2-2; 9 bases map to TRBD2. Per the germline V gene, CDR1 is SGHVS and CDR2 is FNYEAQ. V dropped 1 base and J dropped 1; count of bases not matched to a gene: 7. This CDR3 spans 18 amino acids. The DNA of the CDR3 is TGTGCCAGCAGCTTAGGGCACCTAGCGGGAAGGAACACCGGGGAGCTGTTTTTT. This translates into CASSLGHLAGRNTGELFF.